These 21 T cell receptor beta chains were sequenced from one sample in a study of immune evolution from preneoplasia to lung adenocarcinoma. Assay used: immunoSEQ multiplex PCR; TCRdb lists only in-frame clones, some missing. Among roughly 4,800 clones, 70% to 90% were seen once, and the ten largest hold less than 25%. Sequencing input: FFPE adjacent normal lung tissue. These receptors originate from a donor at least 70 years old with lung adenocarcinoma.

This clone was picked up a small number of times. V is TRBV11-3 and J is TRBJ2-1; tentative D call: TRBD2 (5 bases). The CDR3 has 15 amino acids. V lost 0 bases and J lost 2, with 8 bases in between. Germline V gene data show CDR1 as SGHNT and CDR2 as YENEEA. CDR3 in amino acids: CASSLDLATYNEQFF. CDR3 in DNA: TGTGCCAGCAGCTTAGATCTAGCCACCTACAATGAGCAGTTCTTC.

This clone was picked up one time. The chain joins TRBV9 to TRBJ1-1; D gene ambiguous. Deletions cut 0 bases from V and 0 bases from J, with 6 bases between. The CDR3 is 14 amino acids. Germline CDR1 and CDR2: SGDLS and YYNGEE. CDR3: CASSVVPVNTEAFF. The CDR3 DNA reads TGTGCCAGCAGCGTAGTTCCGGTGAACACTGAAGCTTTCTTT.

This clone is large by share. This chain joins TRBV4-1 and TRBJ2-7; 10 bases are a match to TRBD2. The CDR3 has 16 amino acids. Looked up from germline, CDR1 is MGHRA and CDR2 is YSYEKL. V trimming: 0 bases; J trimming: 7 bases; junction bases outside the gene matches: 9. The CDR3 region is CASSQEAAGGLREQYF. CDR3 nucleotide sequence: TGCGCCAGCAGCCAAGAGGCAGCGGGAGGGCTTCGGGAGCAGTACTTC.

The chain employs TRBV6-1 and TRBJ1-1; D unresolved. There are 15 residues in the CDR3. Germline CDR1 MNHNS, CDR2 SASEGT. The germline V and J ends were trimmed by 0 bases and 4 bases, with 12 bases remaining between them. CDR3 coding DNA: TGTGCCAGCAGTGAAGCGAGGTGGGCTAGCACTGAAGCTTTCTTT. As protein: CASSEARWASTEAFF.

This clone was detected only once. The chain links TRBV6-6 to TRBJ2-7, with D perhaps matching TRBD1 (5 bases). Per germline, CDR1 MNHNY and CDR2 SVGAGI (reference sequence). This CDR3 region has 13 residues. The germline V and J ends were trimmed by 4 bases and 0 bases, with 7 bases remaining between them. CDR3 bases: TGTGCCAGCAGTTTGGACAACTCCTACGAGCAGTACTTC. Its protein is CASSLDNSYEQYF.

The rearrangement links TRBV29-1 to TRBJ1-3, with unresolved D. Germline values: CDR1 SQVTM, CDR2 ANQGSEA. Between the trimmed V and J ends, which lost 7 bases and 2 bases, there was a span of 9 bases. This CDR3 has 12 residues. The CDR3 DNA follows: TGCAGCGCGAGAGGAACTGGAAACACCATATATTTT. As protein: CSARGTGNTIYF.

This chain uses TRBV30 with TRBJ2-1; 7 nucleotides line up with TRBD2. V was clipped by 2 bases and J by 4 bases; unmatched bases: 5. Germline CDR1 and CDR2: GTSNPN and SVGIG (reference sequence). The CDR3 is made up of 14 amino acids. CDR3 loop: CAWSPGGLYNEQFF. DNA of the CDR3: TGTGCCTGGAGTCCCGGGGGGTTATACAATGAGCAGTTCTTC.

The V and J genes are TRBV28 and TRBJ2-2; D gene unclear. CDR3 length equals 13 residues. Trimming stripped 5 bases from V and 1 base from J, with 5 bases between. Germline assignment: CDR1 MDHEN and CDR2 SYDVKM. The CDR3 reads CASSLRNTGELFF. The CDR3 DNA reads TGTGCCAGCAGTCTCAGGAACACCGGGGAGCTGTTTTTT.

The CDR3 is CAISVRGRDTEAFF. Written as DNA, the CDR3 is TGTGCCATCAGTGTTCGTGGCAGAGACACTGAAGCTTTCTTT. The J gene is TRBJ1-1, the V gene TRBV10-3; D remains unclear. The CDR3 has 14 amino acids. V was clipped by 4 bases and J by 3 bases, with 12 bases between them. Germline CDR1 reads ENHRY; CDR2 reads SYGVKD.

The gene calls are TRBV4-2 and TRBJ1-3; tentative D call: TRBD1 (5 bases). The CDR3 totals 16 residues. Germline CDR1 and CDR2: LGHNA and YNFKEQ. V lost 4 bases and J 0 bases, leaving 13 bases between the germline ends. CDR3 amino acids: CASSPPGLPSGNTIYF. The CDR3 bases are TGTGCCAGCAGCCCTCCGGGACTGCCCTCTGGAAACACCATATATTTT.

The chain employs TRBV30 and TRBJ1-1; D unclear. Germline CDR1 and CDR2: GTSNPN and SVGIG (reference sequence). The length of the CDR3 is 13 residues. Trimming shortened V by 7 bases and J by 0 bases, and 12 bases separated the two germline ends. CDR3 residues: CASTANMNTEAFF. The CDR3 bases are TGTGCCTCTACAGCTAACATGAACACTGAAGCTTTCTTT.

The chain uses TRBV25-1 and TRBJ2-2; a possible D gene is TRBD1 (5 bases). CDR1 and CDR2 from the germline V gene are MGHDK and SYGVNS. The CDR3 consists of 15 residues. The V end was cut by 0 bases, the J end by 6 bases, with 11 bases between. Here the CDR3 DNA reads TGTGCCAGCAGTGAATATGGGGCATTGGCCGGGGAGCTGTTTTTT. Protein product: CASSEYGALAGELFF.

Remarks on this clone: One end of the junction varies from germline; a read error may be responsible. The CDR3 bases are TGTGCCAACTCACCACCGGCGATTTATGGCTACACCTTC. Translating gives CANSPPAIYGYTF. The rearrangement joins TRBV18 to TRBJ1-2, with D unresolved. The CDR3 is 13 residues long. CDR1 is KGHSH, CDR2 LQKENI, per germline.

V and J are TRBV7-2 and TRBJ2-4; D is possibly TRBD2 (6 bases). This CDR3 is 14 amino acids long. CDR1 is SGHTA, CDR2 FQGNSA, per germline. V gave up 5 bases and J gave up 3 bases, with 11 bases separating them. The CDR3 nucleotides are TGTGCCAGCAGCCGGGGGACTGTCAAAAACATTCAGTACTTC. It codes for CASSRGTVKNIQYF. Supplemented by reference TRBV7-2 and TRBJ2-4, the full variable domain reads GAGVSQSPSNKVTEKGKDVELRCDPISGHTALYWYRQSLGQGLEFLIYFQGNSAPDKSGLPSDRFSAERTGGSVSTLTIQRTQQEDSAVYLCASSRGTVKNIQYFGAGTRLSVL.

This clone was recorded a few times. The rearrangement links TRBV6-1 to TRBJ2-2; no clear D gene. The CDR3 covers 13 residues. Trimming cost V 0 bases and J 5 bases, with 4 bases left between them. Germline V gene lookup returns CDR1 MNHNS and CDR2 SASEGT. For the CDR3, the DNA is TGTGCCAGCAGTGAAGCGGAGACCGGGGAGCTGTTTTTT. This translates into CASSEAETGELFF.

The count of this clone is one. The J gene is TRBJ1-5, the V gene TRBV6-5; 7 nucleotides align to TRBD1. V was clipped by 6 bases and J by 2 bases; unmatched bases: 4. The CDR3 is 14 amino acids. The germline V gene encodes CDR1 MNHEY and CDR2 SVGAGI. The CDR3 loop reads CASRRTGRNQPQHF. In DNA form, the CDR3 reads TGTGCCAGCAGACGGACAGGCCGCAATCAGCCCCAGCATTTT.

CDR3 protein: CASSNYRVGNEQFF. In DNA form, the CDR3 reads TGTGCCAGCAGTAACTACAGGGTAGGCAATGAGCAGTTCTTC. The chain combines TRBV6-5 with TRBJ2-1; the D gene is possibly TRBD1 (6 bases). The CDR3 has 14 residues. Germline V gene sequence: CDR1 MNHEY, CDR2 SVGAGI. V was shortened by 5 bases and J by 6 bases, with 14 bases between the two germline ends.

This clone was recorded once. The rearrangement links TRBV28 to TRBJ1-2; 10 bases line up with TRBD1. With 6 bases clipped from V and 6 bases from J, the junction kept 7 bases outside the gene matches. The CDR3 length is 14 residues. Germline CDR1 reads MDHEN; CDR2 reads SYDVKM. The CDR3 DNA reads as TGTGCCAGCAGAGACAGGGGGCAAGCGAATGGCTACACCTTC. Amino acid sequence: CASRDRGQANGYTF.

The V and J genes are TRBV29-1 and TRBJ2-6; D might be TRBD1 or TRBD2, each matching 5 bases. The V gene's germline CDR1 is SQVTM and CDR2 ANQGSEA. The CDR3 covers 12 residues. V was shortened by 7 bases and J by 15 bases, with 19 bases between the two germline ends. CDR3 sequence reads: CSAGRGPTTLTF. The DNA for the CDR3 is TGCAGCGCTGGAAGGGGACCGACTACCCTGACTTTC.

This chain uses TRBV7-9 with TRBJ1-1, with unresolved D. This CDR3 region has 14 residues. Trimming removed 3 bases at V and 0 bases at J, with 8 bases between. Germline V lookup: CDR1 SEHNR, CDR2 FQNEAQ (reference sequence). This CDR3 reads CASSFPNMNTEAFF. The CDR3 region has the DNA TGTGCCAGCAGCTTTCCCAACATGAACACTGAAGCTTTCTTT. The variable domain in full, completed from reference TRBV7-9 and TRBJ1-1, reads DTGVSQNPRHKITKRGQNVTFRCDPISEHNRLYWYRQTLGQGPEFLTYFQNEAQLEKSRLLSDRFSAERPKGSFSTLEIQRTEQGDSAMYLCASSFPNMNTEAFFGQGTRLTVV.

The chain is built from TRBV2 and TRBJ2-3; D is undetermined. This CDR3 region has 15 residues. V lost 7 bases and J lost 0, with 14 bases in between. CDR1 and CDR2 from the germline V gene are SNHLY and FYNNEI. The CDR3 loop reads CASNPGPRSTDTQYF. The CDR3 coding sequence is TGTGCCAGCAACCCCGGGCCCCGCAGCACAGATACGCAGTATTTT.